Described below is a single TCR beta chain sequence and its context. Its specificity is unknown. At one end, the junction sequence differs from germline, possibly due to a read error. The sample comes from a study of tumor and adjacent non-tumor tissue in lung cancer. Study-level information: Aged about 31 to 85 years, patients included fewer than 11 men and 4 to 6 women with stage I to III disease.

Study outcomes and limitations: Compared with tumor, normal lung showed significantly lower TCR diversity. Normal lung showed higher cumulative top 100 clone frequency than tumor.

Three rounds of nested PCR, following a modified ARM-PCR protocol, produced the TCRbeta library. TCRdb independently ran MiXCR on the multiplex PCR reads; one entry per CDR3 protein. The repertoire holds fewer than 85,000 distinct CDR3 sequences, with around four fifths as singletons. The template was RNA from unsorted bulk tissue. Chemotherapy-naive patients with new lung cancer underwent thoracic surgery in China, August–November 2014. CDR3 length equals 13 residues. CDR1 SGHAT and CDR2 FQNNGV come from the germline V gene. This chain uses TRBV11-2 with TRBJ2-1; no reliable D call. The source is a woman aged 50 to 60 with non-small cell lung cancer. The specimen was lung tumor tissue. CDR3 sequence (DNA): TGTGCCATCAGCTTAGAGGCAGGCTGCGAGCAGCTCTTC. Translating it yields CAISLEAGCEQLF.